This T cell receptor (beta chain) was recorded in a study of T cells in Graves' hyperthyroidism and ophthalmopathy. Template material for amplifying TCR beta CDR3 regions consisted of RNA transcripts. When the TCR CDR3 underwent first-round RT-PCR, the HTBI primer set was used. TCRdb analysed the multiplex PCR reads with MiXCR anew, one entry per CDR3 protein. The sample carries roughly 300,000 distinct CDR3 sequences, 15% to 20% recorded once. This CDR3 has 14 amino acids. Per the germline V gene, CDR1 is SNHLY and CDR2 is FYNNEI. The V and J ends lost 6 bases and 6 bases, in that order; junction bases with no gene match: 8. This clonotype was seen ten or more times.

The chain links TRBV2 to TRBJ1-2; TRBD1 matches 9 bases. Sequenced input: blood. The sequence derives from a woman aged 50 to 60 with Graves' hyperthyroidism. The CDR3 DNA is TGTGCCAGCAGCTTGGGACAGGGATGGGATGGCTACACCTTC. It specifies CASSLGQGWDGYTF.